Below are 5 T cell receptor beta chains sequenced from a single sample in a study of cytomegalovirus exposure and HLA in healthy donors. Use of 60 Vbeta and 13 Jbeta primers characterized the PCR. Using immunoSEQ multiplex PCR, the repertoire was profiled, and TCRdb retains in-frame clones only, with some absent. The data contain 90,000 to 120,000 clones, approximately 73% of them singletons. The sequenced sample consisted of PBMCs. These receptors all stem from a man aged 30 to 45 in good health and CMV-seronegative.

With respect to this clone: The junction departs from the called germline gene at one end, perhaps through a read error. The chain couples TRBV6-6 to TRBJ2-7, with D maybe TRBD2 (5 bases). The germline gives CDR1 MNHNY, CDR2 SVGAGI (reference sequence). CDR3 length equals 12 residues. CDR3: CASSSSGHEQHF. CDR3 DNA: TGTGCCAGCAGCTCCAGCGGTCACGAGCAGCACTTC.

The chain has TRBV7-2 and TRBJ1-1, with TRBD1 as a possible D gene (6 bases). Germline CDR1 reads SGHTA; CDR2 reads FQGNSA. There are 11 residues in the CDR3. V shed 6 bases and J shed 11 bases, with 13 bases lying between them. In DNA form, the CDR3 reads TGTGCCAGCAGATGGACAGCTAGGGCTTTCTTT. Translation gives CASRWTARAFF. The full variable domain, rest sourced from reference TRBV7-2 and TRBJ1-1, is GAGVSQSPSNKVTEKGKDVELRCDPISGHTALYWYRQSLGQGLEFLIYFQGNSAPDKSGLPSDRFSAERTGGSVSTLTIQRTQQEDSAVYLCASRWTARAFFGQGTRLTVV.

For the CDR3, the DNA is TGCAGCGCACTAGCGCACACCTACGAGCAGTACTTC. Translated: CSALAHTYEQYF. The chain combines TRBV29-1 with TRBJ2-7; 7 positions agree with TRBD2. This CDR3 has 12 amino acids. The ends lost 7 bases at V and 2 bases at J; junction bases unmatched: 5. Germline CDR1 and CDR2: SQVTM and ANQGSEA.

This clone showed up just a few times. The chain has TRBV19 and TRBJ1-5, with 7 bases that match TRBD1. Germline V gene lookup returns CDR1 LNHDA and CDR2 SQIVND (reference sequence). The CDR3 loop spans 15 amino acids. Trimming at V came to 5 bases and at J to 6 bases, leaving 10 bases not matched to a gene. The CDR3 is CASSFRTGSGQPQHF. CDR3 sequence (DNA): TGTGCCAGTAGTTTCCGGACAGGATCGGGTCAGCCCCAGCATTTT.

Comment on this clone: Germline and junction disagree at one end, which may indicate a read error. The CDR3 nucleotides are TGTGCCAGCAACCAAAGGGCGGTAAAGGGAGTGTCGCACGAGCAGTACTTC. It codes for CASNQRAVKGVSHEQYF. The chain employs TRBV14 and TRBJ2-7; possible D gene TRBD2, 5 bases. The germline gives CDR1 SGHDN, CDR2 FVKESK. This CDR3 comprises 17 residues.